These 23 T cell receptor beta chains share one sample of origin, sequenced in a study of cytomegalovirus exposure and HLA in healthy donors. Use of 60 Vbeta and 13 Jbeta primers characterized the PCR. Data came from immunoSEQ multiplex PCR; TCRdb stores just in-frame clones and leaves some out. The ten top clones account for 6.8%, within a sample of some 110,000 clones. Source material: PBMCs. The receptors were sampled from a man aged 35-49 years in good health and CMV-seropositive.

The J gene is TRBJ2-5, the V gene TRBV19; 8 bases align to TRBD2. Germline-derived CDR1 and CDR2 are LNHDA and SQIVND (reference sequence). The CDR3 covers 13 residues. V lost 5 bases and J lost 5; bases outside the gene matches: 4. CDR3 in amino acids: CASSSGRAETQYF. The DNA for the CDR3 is TGTGCCAGTAGTTCCGGGAGGGCGGAGACCCAGTACTTC. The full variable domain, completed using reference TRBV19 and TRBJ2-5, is DGGITQSPKYLFRKEGQNVTLSCEQNLNHDAMYWYRQDPGQGLRLIYYSQIVNDFQKGDIAEGYSVSREKKESFPLTVTSAQKNPTAFYLCASSSGRAETQYFGPGTRLLVL.

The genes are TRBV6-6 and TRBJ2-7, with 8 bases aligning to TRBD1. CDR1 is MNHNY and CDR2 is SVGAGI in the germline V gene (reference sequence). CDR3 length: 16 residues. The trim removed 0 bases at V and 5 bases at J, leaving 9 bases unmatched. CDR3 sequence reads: CASSYSLTTGGHEQYF. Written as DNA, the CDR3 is TGTGCCAGCAGTTACTCTCTCACCACAGGGGGACACGAGCAGTACTTC.

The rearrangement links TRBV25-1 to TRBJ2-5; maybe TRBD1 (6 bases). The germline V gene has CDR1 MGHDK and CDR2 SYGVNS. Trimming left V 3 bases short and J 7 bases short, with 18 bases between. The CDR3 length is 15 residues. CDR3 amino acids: CASSEPGTHAGTQYF. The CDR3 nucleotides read TGTGCCAGCAGTGAGCCCGGGACACATGCGGGGACCCAGTACTTC.

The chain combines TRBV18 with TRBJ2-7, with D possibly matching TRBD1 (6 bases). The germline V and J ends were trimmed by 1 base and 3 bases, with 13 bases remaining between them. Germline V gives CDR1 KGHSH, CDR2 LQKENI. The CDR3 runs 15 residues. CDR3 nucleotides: TGTGCCAGCTCACCACGGACAGAAAACGTCTACGAGCAGTACTTC. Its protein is CASSPRTENVYEQYF.

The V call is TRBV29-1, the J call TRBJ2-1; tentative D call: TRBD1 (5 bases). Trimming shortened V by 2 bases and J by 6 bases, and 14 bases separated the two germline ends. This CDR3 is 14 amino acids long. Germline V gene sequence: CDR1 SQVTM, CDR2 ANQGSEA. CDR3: CSVEMSGIGNEQFF. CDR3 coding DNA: TGCAGCGTTGAAATGTCAGGGATTGGCAATGAGCAGTTCTTC.

DNA for the CDR3: TGTGCCAGCAGTACCGGGCAGGCAGGGCAGCCCCAGCATTTT. This encodes CASSTGQAGQPQHF. The gene calls are TRBV6-5 and TRBJ1-5, with D perhaps matching TRBD1 (5 bases). Germline V gene data show CDR1 as MNHEY and CDR2 as SVGAGI. This CDR3 comprises 14 residues. Trimming took 5 bases from V and 7 from J, leaving 15 bases between them.

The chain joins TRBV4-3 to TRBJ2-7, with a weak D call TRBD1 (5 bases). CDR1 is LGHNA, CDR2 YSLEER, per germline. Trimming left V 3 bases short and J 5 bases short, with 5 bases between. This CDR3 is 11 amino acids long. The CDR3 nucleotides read TGCGCCAGCAGCCAGGGGCACGAGCAGTACTTC. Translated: CASSQGHEQYF.

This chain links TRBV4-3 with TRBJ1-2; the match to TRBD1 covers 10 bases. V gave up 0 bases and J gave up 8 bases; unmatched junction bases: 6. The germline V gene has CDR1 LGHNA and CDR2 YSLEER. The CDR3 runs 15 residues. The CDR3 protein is CASSQDQTGGSGYTF. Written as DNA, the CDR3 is TGCGCCAGCAGCCAAGATCAGACAGGGGGCTCGGGCTACACCTTC.

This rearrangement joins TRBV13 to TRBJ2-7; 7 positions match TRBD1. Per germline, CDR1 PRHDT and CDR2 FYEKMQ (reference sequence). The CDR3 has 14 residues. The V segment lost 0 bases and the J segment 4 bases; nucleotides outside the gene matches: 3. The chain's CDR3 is CASSLGKGAYEQYF. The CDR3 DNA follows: TGTGCCAGCAGCTTAGGCAAGGGGGCGTACGAGCAGTACTTC. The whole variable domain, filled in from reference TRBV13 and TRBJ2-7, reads AAGVIQSPRHLIKEKRETATLKCYPIPRHDTVYWYQQGPGQDPQFLISFYEKMQSDKGSIPDRFSAQQFSDYHSELNMSSLELGDSALYFCASSLGKGAYEQYFGPGTRLTVT.

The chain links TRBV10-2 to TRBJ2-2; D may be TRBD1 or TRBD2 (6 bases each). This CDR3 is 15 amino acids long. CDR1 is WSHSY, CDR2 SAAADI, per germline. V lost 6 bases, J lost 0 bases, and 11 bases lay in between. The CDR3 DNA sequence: TGCGCCAGCAGGGAGGGGGGCCCGAACACCGGGGAGCTGTTTTTT. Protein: CASREGGPNTGELFF.

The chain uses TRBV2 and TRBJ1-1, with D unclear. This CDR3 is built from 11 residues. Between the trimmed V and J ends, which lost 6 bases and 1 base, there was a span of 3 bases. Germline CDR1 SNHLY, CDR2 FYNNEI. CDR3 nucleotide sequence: TGTGCCAGCAGGCGGAACACTGAAGCTTTCTTT. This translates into CASRRNTEAFF.

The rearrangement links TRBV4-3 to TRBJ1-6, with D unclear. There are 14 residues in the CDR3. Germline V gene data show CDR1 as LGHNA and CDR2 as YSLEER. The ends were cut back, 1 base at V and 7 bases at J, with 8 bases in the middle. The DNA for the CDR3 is TGCGCCAGCAGCCAAGTGGCAGAAAATTCACCCCTCCACTTT. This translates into CASSQVAENSPLHF.

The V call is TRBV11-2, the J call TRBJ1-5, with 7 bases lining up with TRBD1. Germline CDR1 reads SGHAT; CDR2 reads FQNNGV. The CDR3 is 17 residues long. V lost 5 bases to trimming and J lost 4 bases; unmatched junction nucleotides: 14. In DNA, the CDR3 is TGTGCCAGCAGCCCAGGGGGAAGGCCCGTATATAATCAGCCCCAGCATTTT. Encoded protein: CASSPGGRPVYNQPQHF.

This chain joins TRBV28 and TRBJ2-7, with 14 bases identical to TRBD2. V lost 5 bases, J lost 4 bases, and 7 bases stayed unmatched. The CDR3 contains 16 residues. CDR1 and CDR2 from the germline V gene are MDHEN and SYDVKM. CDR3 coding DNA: TGTGCCAGCAGTCTTTCCGGGACTAGCGGGAGATACGAGCAGTACTTC. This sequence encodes CASSLSGTSGRYEQYF.

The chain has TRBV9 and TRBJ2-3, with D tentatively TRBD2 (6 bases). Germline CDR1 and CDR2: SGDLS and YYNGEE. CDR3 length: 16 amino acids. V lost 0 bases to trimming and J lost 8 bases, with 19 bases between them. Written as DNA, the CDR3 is TGTGCCAGCAGCGTAGATGGGACGGGAGTGTGGGGTACGCAGTATTTT. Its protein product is CASSVDGTGVWGTQYF.

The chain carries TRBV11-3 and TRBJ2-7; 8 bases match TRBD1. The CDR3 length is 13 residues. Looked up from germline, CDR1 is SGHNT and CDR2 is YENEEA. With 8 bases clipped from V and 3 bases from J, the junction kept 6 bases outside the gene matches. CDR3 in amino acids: CASPGTGLYEQYF. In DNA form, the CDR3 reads TGTGCCAGCCCCGGGACAGGTCTCTACGAGCAGTACTTC. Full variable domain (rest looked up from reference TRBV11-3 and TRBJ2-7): EAGVVQSPRYKIIEKKQPVAFWCNPISGHNTLYWYLQNLGQGPELLIRYENEEAVDDSQLPKDRFSAERLKGVDSTLKIQPAELGDSAVYLCASPGTGLYEQYFGPGTRLTVT.

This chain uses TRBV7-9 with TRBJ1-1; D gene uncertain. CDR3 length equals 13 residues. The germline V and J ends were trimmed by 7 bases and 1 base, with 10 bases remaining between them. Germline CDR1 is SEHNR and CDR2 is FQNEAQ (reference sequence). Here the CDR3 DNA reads TGTGCCAGCAATTCGCGGGGGAACACTGAAGCTTTCTTT. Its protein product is CASNSRGNTEAFF. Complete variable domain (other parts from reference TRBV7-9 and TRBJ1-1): DTGVSQNPRHKITKRGQNVTFRCDPISEHNRLYWYRQTLGQGPEFLTYFQNEAQLEKSRLLSDRFSAERPKGSFSTLEIQRTEQGDSAMYLCASNSRGNTEAFFGQGTRLTVV.

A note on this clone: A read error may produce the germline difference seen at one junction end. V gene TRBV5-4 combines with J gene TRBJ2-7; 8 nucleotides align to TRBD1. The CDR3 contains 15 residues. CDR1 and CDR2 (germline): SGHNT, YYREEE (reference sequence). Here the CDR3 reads CASRLGQDSSYEQYF. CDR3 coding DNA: TGTGCCAGCAGGTTGGGACAGGACAGCTCCTACGAGCAGTACTTC.

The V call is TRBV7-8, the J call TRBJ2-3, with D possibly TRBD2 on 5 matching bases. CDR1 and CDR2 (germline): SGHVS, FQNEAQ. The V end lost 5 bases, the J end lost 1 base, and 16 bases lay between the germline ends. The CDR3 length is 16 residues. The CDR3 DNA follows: TGTGCCAGCAGCCTCCAGGACCCAGCGGGCACAGATACGCAGTATTTT. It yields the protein CASSLQDPAGTDTQYF.

The CDR3 bases are TGTGCCAGCAGCTTGCAGGGGGCCCTCTCCTACGAGCAGTACTTC. Its protein product is CASSLQGALSYEQYF. The rearrangement links TRBV7-2 to TRBJ2-7, with 8 bases aligning to TRBD1. The trim removed 3 bases at V and 0 bases at J, leaving 4 bases unmatched. The germline CDR1 and CDR2 sequences are SGHTA and FQGNSA. The CDR3 is 15 residues long.

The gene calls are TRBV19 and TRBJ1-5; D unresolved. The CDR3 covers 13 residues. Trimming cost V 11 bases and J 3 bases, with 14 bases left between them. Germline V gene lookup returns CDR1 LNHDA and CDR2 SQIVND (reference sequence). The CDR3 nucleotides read TGTGCCGCCTCCCTAGCGTTCAATCAGCCCCAGCATTTT. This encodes CAASLAFNQPQHF.

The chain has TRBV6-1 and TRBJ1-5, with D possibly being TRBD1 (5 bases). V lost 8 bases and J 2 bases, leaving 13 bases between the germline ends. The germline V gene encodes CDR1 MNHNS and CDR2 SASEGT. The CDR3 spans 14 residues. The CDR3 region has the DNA TGTGCCAGCCTTAAAGGGGTAGGCAATCAGCCCCAGCATTTT. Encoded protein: CASLKGVGNQPQHF.

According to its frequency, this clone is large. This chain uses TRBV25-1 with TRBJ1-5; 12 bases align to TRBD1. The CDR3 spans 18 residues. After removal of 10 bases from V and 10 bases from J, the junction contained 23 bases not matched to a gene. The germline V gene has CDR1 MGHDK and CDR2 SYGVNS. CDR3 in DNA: TGTGCCATCCAAAACCGGGACAGGGGGCCCCTAGGTTTCGGACCCCAGCATTTT. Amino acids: CAIQNRDRGPLGFGPQHF.